These 16 T cell receptor beta chains came from one sample sequenced in a study of identical twins. TCRdb ran MiXCR on the 5' RACE reads and lists one entry per CDR3 protein. The sample consists of 400,000 to 600,000 distinct CDR3 sequences, about a fifth of them appearing once. This sample also appeared in a second study, on yellow fever vaccine responses in identical twins.

Sequences were obtained from CD4+ T cells sorted from blood. These receptors came from a woman younger than 35 in good health.

This clonotype was observed a few times. This chain uses TRBV27 with TRBJ2-2; no clear D gene. The CDR3 contains 16 residues. The V end was cut by 4 bases, the J end by 2 bases, with 14 bases between. Per the germline V gene, CDR1 is MNHEY and CDR2 is SMNVEV (reference sequence). CDR3 bases: TGTGCCAGCAGTTGGTTCAACAGATTTAACACCGGGGAGCTGTTTTTT. Protein product: CASSWFNRFNTGELFF.

V is TRBV10-3 and J is TRBJ2-3; 10 bases are shared with TRBD2. Germline V gene data show CDR1 as ENHRY and CDR2 as SYGVKD. V was clipped by 8 bases and J by 0 bases; unmatched bases: 2. CDR3 length equals 14 residues. The CDR3 nucleotides are TGTGCCATCGGACTAGCGGCTAGCACAGATACGCAGTATTTT. Amino acids: CAIGLAASTDTQYF.

This chain links TRBV10-3 with TRBJ2-7; D ambiguous. V was trimmed by 0 bases and J by 3 bases, leaving 12 bases between them. Germline V gene data show CDR1 as ENHRY and CDR2 as SYGVKD. The CDR3 covers 15 residues. The CDR3 coding sequence is TGTGCCATCAGTGAGTCGAGTACTATAAACTACGAGCAGTACTTC. It yields the protein CAISESSTINYEQYF.

V usage is TRBV5-1 and J usage is TRBJ2-1, with no clear D. V was cut by 6 bases and J by 6 bases, with 19 bases left in between. The CDR3 has 15 amino acids. CDR1 SGHRS and CDR2 YFSETQ come from the germline V gene. CDR3 protein: CASTDVVGGPNEQFF. The CDR3 DNA sequence: TGCGCCAGCACTGATGTAGTTGGTGGGCCCAATGAGCAGTTCTTC.

The chain uses TRBV12-3 or TRBV12-4 and TRBJ1-2; TRBD1 might be the D (5 bases). This CDR3 region has 13 residues. V was clipped by 7 bases and J by 4 bases, with 13 bases between them. CDR3 nucleotides: TGTGCCAGCACCCTAACAGGCGCCTATGGCTACACCTTC. Its translation is CASTLTGAYGYTF.

This clonotype was found a few times. The chain recombines TRBV24-1 with TRBJ2-2, with D possibly TRBD1 on 5 matching bases. V lost 3 bases and J 8 bases, leaving 15 bases between the germline ends. Germline CDR1 and CDR2: KGHDR and SFDVKD. The CDR3 has 15 amino acids. DNA of the CDR3: TGTGCCACCAGTGATGCGCGGACACCTACAGGGGAGCTGTTTTTT. It yields the protein CATSDARTPTGELFF.

The chain carries TRBV20-1 and TRBJ1-4, with D hard to call. The CDR3 extends over 14 amino acids. Germline V gene lookup returns CDR1 DFQATT and CDR2 SNEGSKA (reference sequence). V lost 5 bases and J lost 5, with 15 bases in between. CDR3 sequence: CSASGLPVNEKLFF. DNA for the CDR3: TGCAGTGCTTCAGGACTCCCAGTGAATGAAAAACTGTTTTTT.

Only a few counts were recorded for this clonotype. The chain recombines TRBV11-2 with TRBJ2-3; D is unresolved. The CDR3 runs to 15 residues. The germline V gene encodes CDR1 SGHAT and CDR2 FQNNGV. V was shortened by 3 bases and J by 1 base, with 11 bases between the two germline ends. This chain's CDR3 is CASSFVGVGTDTQYF. CDR3 sequence (DNA): TGTGCCAGCAGCTTTGTAGGTGTAGGCACAGATACGCAGTATTTT.

This clonotype was counted a few times. V and J are TRBV5-1 and TRBJ2-5; the D call may be TRBD1 or TRBD2 (6 bases each). Germline-derived CDR1 and CDR2 are SGHRS and YFSETQ. CDR3 size: 16 residues. V gave up 3 bases and J gave up 5 bases, with 20 bases separating them. The CDR3: CASSSTGGVLAETQYF. CDR3 in DNA: TGCGCCAGCAGCTCGACAGGAGGGGTTTTAGCGGAGACCCAGTACTTC.

The chain is built from TRBV7-9 and TRBJ1-2; D is unresolved. The CDR3 is 17 residues long. CDR1 is SEHNR and CDR2 is FQNEAQ in the germline V gene (reference sequence). V gave up 5 bases and J gave up 8 bases, with 27 bases separating them. CDR3 residues: CASSPRWTDGPPEGYTF. DNA for the CDR3: TGTGCCAGCAGCCCCCGATGGACGGATGGCCCCCCGGAGGGCTACACCTTC.

The chain uses TRBV10-3 and TRBJ1-1; D ambiguous. In germline, CDR1 is ENHRY, CDR2 SYGVKD. V was trimmed by 5 bases and J by 1 base, leaving 8 bases between them. The CDR3 consists of 13 residues. The DNA for the CDR3 is TGTGCCATCAGTCGATCGGGGAACACTGAAGCTTTCTTT. Protein sequence: CAISRSGNTEAFF.

This clonotype was observed a few times. This chain uses TRBV18 with TRBJ2-1, with D unresolved. In germline, CDR1 is KGHSH, CDR2 LQKENI. Trimming removed 0 bases from V and 6 bases from J, with 9 bases in between. The CDR3 sequence is 14 residues long. This CDR3 reads CASSPPYNSNEQFF. The DNA for the CDR3 is TGTGCCAGCTCACCACCTTATAACAGCAATGAGCAGTTCTTC.

The chain couples TRBV2 to TRBJ2-7; D remains unclear. Germline V CDR1 and CDR2: SNHLY, FYNNEI. The ends were cut back, 4 bases at V and 7 bases at J, with 5 bases in the middle. This CDR3 region has 10 residues. CDR3 amino acids: CASSVWEQYV. The CDR3 nucleotides read TGTGCCAGCAGTGTGTGGGAGCAGTACGTC.

The chain carries TRBV18 and TRBJ2-7, with D possibly matching TRBD1 (6 bases). In germline, CDR1 is KGHSH, CDR2 LQKENI. The CDR3 extends over 15 amino acids. V was shortened by 4 bases and J by 5 bases, with 18 bases between the two germline ends. In nucleotides, the CDR3 is TGTGCCAGCTCACAGAACCCGGGACAAGGAGACGAGCAGTACTTC. Its translation: CASSQNPGQGDEQYF.

This clonotype has just a few counts. The chain uses TRBV3-1 and TRBJ2-7, with D perhaps TRBD1 (5 bases). Germline CDR1 reads LGHDT; CDR2 reads YNNKEL (reference sequence). This CDR3 contains 12 residues. Trimming stripped 3 bases from V and 10 bases from J, with 13 bases between. The CDR3: CASSQGLSFQYF. CDR3 sequence (DNA): TGTGCCAGCAGCCAGGGGCTTAGCTTTCAGTACTTC.

The chain uses TRBV18 and TRBJ2-7; D gene ambiguous. The CDR3 spans 14 residues. The V end lost 2 bases, the J end lost 2 bases, and 10 bases lay between the germline ends. The germline CDR1 and CDR2 sequences are KGHSH and LQKENI. CDR3 bases: TGTGCCAGCTCACCAGGCAGGCCCACCTACGAGCAGTACTTC. Its protein is CASSPGRPTYEQYF.